This T cell receptor beta chain was obtained from a study of T cells after yellow fever vaccination. The CDR3 has 16 residues. Looked up from germline, CDR1 is SGHTA and CDR2 is FQGTGA. Trimming cost V 2 bases and J 4 bases, with 12 bases left between them. TCRdb independently ran MiXCR on the 5' RACE reads; one entry per CDR3 protein. The sample contains 300,000 to 350,000 distinct CDR3 sequences, approximately 12% of which appear only once. Only a few counts were recorded for this clonotype. Sequencing used CD4+ T cells sorted from PBMCs, obtained 45 days after the yellow fever booster vaccination. This receptor was identified in a man between 18 and 35 years old who received the YFV17D yellow fever vaccine. The chain couples TRBV7-3 to TRBJ2-6; D not certain. In nucleotides, the CDR3 is TGTGCCAGCAGCTTAGGACCTTGGGGAGGGGCCAACGTCCTGACTTTC. Encoded protein: CASSLGPWGGANVLTF.